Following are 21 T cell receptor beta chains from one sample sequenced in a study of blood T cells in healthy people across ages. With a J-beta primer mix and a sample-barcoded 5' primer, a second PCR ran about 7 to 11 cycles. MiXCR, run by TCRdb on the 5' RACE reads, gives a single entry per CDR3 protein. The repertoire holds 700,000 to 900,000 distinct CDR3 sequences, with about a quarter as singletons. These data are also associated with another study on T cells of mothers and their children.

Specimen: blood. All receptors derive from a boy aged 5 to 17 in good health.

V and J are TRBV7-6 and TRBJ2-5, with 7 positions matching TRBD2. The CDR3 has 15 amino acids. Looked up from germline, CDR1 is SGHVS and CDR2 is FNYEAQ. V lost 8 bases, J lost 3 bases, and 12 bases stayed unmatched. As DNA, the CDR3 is TGTGCCAGCGGCCCCCTGCGCCTAGCGGAAGAGACCCAGTACTTC. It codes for CASGPLRLAEETQYF.

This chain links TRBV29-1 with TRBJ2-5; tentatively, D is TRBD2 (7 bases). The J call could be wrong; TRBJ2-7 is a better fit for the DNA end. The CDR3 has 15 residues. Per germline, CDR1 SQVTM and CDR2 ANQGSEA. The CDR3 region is CSVEGRRGPSYEQYF. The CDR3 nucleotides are TGCAGCGTTGAAGGGAGGCGGGGGCCTTCCTACGAGCAGTACTTC.

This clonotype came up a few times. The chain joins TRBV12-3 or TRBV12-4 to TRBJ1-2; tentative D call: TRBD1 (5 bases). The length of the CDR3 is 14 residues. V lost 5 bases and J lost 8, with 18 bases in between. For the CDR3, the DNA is TGTGCCAGCAGTCCCCCCGGGGGGGGAAACGGCTACACCTTC. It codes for CASSPPGGGNGYTF.

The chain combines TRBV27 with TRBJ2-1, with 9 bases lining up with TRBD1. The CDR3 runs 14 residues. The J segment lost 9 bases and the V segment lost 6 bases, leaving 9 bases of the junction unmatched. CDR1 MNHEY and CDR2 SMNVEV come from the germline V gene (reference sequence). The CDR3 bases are TGTGCCAGCAGCTTACAGGGGGCGCGTGGTGAGCAGTTCTTC. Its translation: CASSLQGARGEQFF.

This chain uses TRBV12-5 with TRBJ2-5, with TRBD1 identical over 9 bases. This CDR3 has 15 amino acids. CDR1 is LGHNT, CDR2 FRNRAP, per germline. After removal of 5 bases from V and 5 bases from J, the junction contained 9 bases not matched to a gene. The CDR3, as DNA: TGTGCTAGTGGTCCGGGACAGGGAGGAGAGGAGACCCAGTACTTC. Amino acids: CASGPGQGGEETQYF.

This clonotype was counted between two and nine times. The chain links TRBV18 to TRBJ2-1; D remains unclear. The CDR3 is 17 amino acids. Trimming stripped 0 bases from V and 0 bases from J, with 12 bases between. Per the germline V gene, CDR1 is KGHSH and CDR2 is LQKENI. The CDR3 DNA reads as TGTGCCAGCTCACCACCGTTAAGGGAAGTCTCCTACAATGAGCAGTTCTTC. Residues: CASSPPLREVSYNEQFF.

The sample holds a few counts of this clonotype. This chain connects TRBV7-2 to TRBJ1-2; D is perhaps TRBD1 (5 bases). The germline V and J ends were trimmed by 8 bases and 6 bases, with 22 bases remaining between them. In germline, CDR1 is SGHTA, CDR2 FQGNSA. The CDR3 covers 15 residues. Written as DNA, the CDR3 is TGTGCCAGCTCCCCTGCGGGGGTTTCGAAAGATGGCTACACCTTC. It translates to CASSPAGVSKDGYTF.

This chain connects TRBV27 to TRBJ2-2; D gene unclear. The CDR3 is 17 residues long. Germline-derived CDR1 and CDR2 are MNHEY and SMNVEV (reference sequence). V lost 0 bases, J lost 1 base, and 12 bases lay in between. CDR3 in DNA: TGTGCCAGCAGTTTATCCCCAGCACCGCTGAACACCGGGGAGCTGTTTTTT. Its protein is CASSLSPAPLNTGELFF.

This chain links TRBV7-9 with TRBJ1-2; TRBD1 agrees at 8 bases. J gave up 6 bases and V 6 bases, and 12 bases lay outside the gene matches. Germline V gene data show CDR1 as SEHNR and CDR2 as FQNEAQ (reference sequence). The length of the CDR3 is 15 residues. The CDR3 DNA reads TGTGCCAGCAGTACAGGGGGTTCGAAGTCGCATGGCTACACCTTC. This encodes CASSTGGSKSHGYTF.

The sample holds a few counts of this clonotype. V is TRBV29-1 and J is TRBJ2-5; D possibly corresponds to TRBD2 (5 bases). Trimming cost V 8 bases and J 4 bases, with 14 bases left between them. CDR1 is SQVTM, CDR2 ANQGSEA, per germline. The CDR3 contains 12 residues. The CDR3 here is CSRAEGGETQYF. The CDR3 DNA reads TGCAGCCGCGCTGAGGGCGGAGAGACCCAGTACTTC.

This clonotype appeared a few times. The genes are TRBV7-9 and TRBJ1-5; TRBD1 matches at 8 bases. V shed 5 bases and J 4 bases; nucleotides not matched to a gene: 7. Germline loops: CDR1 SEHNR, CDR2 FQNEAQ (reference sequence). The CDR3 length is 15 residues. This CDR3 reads CASSAGTGINQPQHF. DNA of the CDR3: TGTGCCAGCAGCGCTGGGACAGGAATAAATCAGCCCCAGCATTTT.

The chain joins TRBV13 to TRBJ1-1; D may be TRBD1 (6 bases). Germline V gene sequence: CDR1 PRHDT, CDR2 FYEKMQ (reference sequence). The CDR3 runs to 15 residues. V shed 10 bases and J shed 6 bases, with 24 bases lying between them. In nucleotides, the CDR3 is TGTGCCACCACGGAGGGGGGACGGGGAATCGCTGAAGCTTTCTTT. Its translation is CATTEGGRGIAEAFF.

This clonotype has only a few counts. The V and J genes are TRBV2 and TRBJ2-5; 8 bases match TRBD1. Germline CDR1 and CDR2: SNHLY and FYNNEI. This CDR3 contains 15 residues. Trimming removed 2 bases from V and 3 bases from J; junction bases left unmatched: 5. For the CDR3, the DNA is TGTGCCAGCAGTGAATCCAGGGGGCGGGAAGAGACCCAGTACTTC. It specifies CASSESRGREETQYF.

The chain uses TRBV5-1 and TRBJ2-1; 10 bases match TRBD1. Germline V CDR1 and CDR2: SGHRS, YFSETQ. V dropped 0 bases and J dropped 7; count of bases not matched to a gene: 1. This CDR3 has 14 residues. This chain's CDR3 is CASSLGDRGNEQFF. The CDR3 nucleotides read TGCGCCAGCAGCTTGGGGGACAGGGGAAATGAGCAGTTCTTC.

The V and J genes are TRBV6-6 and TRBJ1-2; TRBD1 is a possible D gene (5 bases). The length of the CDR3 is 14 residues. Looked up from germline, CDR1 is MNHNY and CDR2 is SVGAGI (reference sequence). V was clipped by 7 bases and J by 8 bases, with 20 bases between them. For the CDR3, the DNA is TGTGCCAGCACCCTCGGGGGAAAAAGGGACGGCTACACCTTC. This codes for CASTLGGKRDGYTF.

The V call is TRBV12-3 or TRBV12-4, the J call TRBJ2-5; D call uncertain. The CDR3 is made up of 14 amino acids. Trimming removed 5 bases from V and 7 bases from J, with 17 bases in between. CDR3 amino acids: CASSALWPLGTQYF. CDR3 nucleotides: TGTGCCAGCAGTGCTCTTTGGCCCCTCGGGACCCAGTACTTC.

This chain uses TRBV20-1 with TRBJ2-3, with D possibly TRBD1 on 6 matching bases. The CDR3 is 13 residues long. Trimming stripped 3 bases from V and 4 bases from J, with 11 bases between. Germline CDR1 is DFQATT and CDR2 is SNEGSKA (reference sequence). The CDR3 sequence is CSASGDTSDTQYF. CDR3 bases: TGCAGTGCTAGCGGGGACACATCAGATACGCAGTATTTT.

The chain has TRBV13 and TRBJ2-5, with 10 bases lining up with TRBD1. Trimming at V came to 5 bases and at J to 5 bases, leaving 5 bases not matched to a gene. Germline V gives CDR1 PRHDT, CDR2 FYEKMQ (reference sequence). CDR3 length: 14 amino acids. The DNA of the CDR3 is TGTGCCAGCAGCCTGGGACAGGGGTTTGAGACCCAGTACTTC. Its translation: CASSLGQGFETQYF.

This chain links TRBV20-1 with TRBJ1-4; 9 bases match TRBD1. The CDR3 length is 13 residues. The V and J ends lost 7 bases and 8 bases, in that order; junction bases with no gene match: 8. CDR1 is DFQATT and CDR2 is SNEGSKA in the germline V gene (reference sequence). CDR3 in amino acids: CSGRGTGNEKLFF. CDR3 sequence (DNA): TGCAGTGGAAGGGGGACAGGGAACGAAAAACTGTTTTTT.

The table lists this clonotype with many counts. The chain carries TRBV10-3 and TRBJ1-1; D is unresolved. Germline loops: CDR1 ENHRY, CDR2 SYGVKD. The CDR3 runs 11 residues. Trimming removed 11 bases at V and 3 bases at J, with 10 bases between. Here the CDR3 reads CASSSYTEAFF. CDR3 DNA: TGTGCCTCATCGTCGTACACTGAAGCTTTCTTT.

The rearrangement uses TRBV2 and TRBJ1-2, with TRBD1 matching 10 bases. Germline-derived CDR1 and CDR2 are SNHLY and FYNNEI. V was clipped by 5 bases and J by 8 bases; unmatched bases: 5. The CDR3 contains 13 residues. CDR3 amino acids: CASSRQGAEGYTF. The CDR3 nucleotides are TGTGCCAGCAGTCGACAGGGGGCAGAGGGCTACACCTTC.